This TCR beta chain was recovered during a study of T cell responses to AZD1222 COVID-19 vaccine. The data were produced by immunoSEQ multiplex PCR, yet TCRdb's version contains in-frame clones alone and is incomplete. Seen here are roughly 120,000 clones, roughly 89% observed once, and the top ten hold about 5.3%. A remark on this clone: Its antigen is undetermined.

Study conclusions and caveats: It should be noted that donors were predominantly white British and more often female, and clonal diversity was possibly underestimated. Among spike-specific TCRs, nearly half reportedly target unmutated variant regions.

This CDR3 is built from 16 residues. Losses at the gene ends were 3 bases for V and 7 bases for J; bases not matched to a gene: 8. Germline V gene lookup returns CDR1 GTSNPN and CDR2 SVGIG (reference sequence). The TCR originated in an adult in good health. The material sequenced was peripheral blood, taken on day 0 of AZD1222 vaccination. This chain connects TRBV30 to TRBJ1-6; 11 nucleotides line up with TRBD1. The CDR3 here is CAWSHPGQGANSPLHF. In DNA, the CDR3 is TGTGCCTGGAGCCATCCAGGACAGGGGGCGAATTCACCCCTCCACTTT. Full variable domain (missing parts from reference TRBV30 and TRBJ1-6): SQTIHQWPATLVQPVGSPLSLECTVEGTSNPNLYWYRQAAGRGLQLLFYSVGIGQISSEVPQNLSASRPQDRQFILSSKKLLLSDSGFYLCAWSHPGQGANSPLHFGNGTRLTVT.